This T cell receptor (beta chain) was sequenced during a study of cytomegalovirus exposure and HLA in healthy donors. Study-level points and caveats: Per published accounts, TCR beta sequences correctly predicted the HLA-A and HLA-B alleles of most subjects. Fewer than 20,000 TCR beta sequences were associated with HLA alleles at 0.05 false discovery rate in a later analysis. Some V segments (TRBV6-2 and TRBV6-3 among them) were excluded as indistinguishable.

Note on this clone: The target antigen is unknown.

The PCR used 60 Vbeta and 13 Jbeta primers. Using immunoSEQ multiplex PCR, the repertoire was profiled, and TCRdb retains in-frame clones only, with some absent. Seen here are 120,000 or so clones, around 70% observed once, and the top ten hold under 4.5%. Trimming removed 6 bases at V and 4 bases at J, with 12 bases between. CDR1 is LNHDA, CDR2 SQIVND, per germline (reference sequence). This CDR3 region has 13 residues. The receptor was isolated from a man aged 40-49 years in good health and CMV-seropositive. Sequenced sample: PBMCs. The chain uses TRBV19 and TRBJ1-2; a possible D gene is TRBD1 (6 bases). CDR3 loop: CASRPQGIYGYTF. The CDR3 DNA reads TGTGCCAGTAGACCACAGGGAATCTATGGCTACACCTTC.